The clone carrying this TCR beta chain was seen more than once but under ten times. What it binds is not known. TCRdb itself ran the 5' RACE reads through MiXCR, one entry per CDR3 protein. In the table there are fewer than 500,000 distinct CDR3 sequences, 20% to 30% of which are singletons. The sample is drawn from a study of CD8 T cells in ankylosing spondylitis. Germline CDR1 and CDR2: SGHVS and FNYEAQ. The CDR3 consists of 15 residues. V was shortened by 4 bases and J by 3 bases, with 15 bases between the two germline ends. Study conclusions and caveats: Seemingly characteristic of ankylosing spondylitis blood was a TCR beta motif consisting of about 8 highly homologous variants.

The origin of this receptor is a male donor with ankylosing spondylitis. Sequences were obtained from blood, either unsorted or a sorted T cell fraction (not recorded which). This chain uses TRBV7-6 with TRBJ1-1; D possibly corresponds to TRBD1 (6 bases). CDR3 amino acids: CASSSYTEGDTEAFF. CDR3 nucleotides: TGTGCCAGCAGCTCATATACGGAGGGGGACACTGAAGCTTTCTTT.